Shown below are 18 T cell receptor beta chains from a single sample sequenced in a study of blood T cell repertoires in COVID-19. Clones were sequenced by immunoSEQ multiplex PCR, and TCRdb holds only the in-frame ones, with some missing. Of over 90,000 clones listed, around nine tenths are singletons. Sequenced material: peripheral blood. The receptors come from a human donor in a cohort sampled during active COVID-19.

This clone was counted between two and nine times. The chain links TRBV7-2 to TRBJ1-2, with 10 positions matching TRBD1. The CDR3 length is 12 residues. V gave up 3 bases and J gave up 8 bases; unmatched junction bases: 0. In germline, CDR1 is SGHTA, CDR2 FQGNSA. In DNA, the CDR3 is TGTGCCAGCAGCTTGACAGGGGGCGGCTACACCTTC. Its protein is CASSLTGGGYTF. The variable domain in full, completed from reference TRBV7-2 and TRBJ1-2, reads GAGVSQSPSNKVTEKGKDVELRCDPISGHTALYWYRQSLGQGLEFLIYFQGNSAPDKSGLPSDRFSAERTGGSVSTLTIQRTQQEDSAVYLCASSLTGGGYTFGSGTRLTVV.

This clone was seen only a few times. This chain uses TRBV5-5 with TRBJ1-5, with TRBD1 matching over 9 bases. The CDR3 has 15 amino acids. CDR1 SGHKS and CDR2 YYEKEE come from the germline V gene (reference sequence). V gave up 4 bases and J gave up 6 bases; unmatched junction bases: 8. This chain's CDR3 is CASSTGTGFGQPQHF. In DNA form, the CDR3 reads TGTGCCAGCAGCACTGGGACAGGGTTTGGTCAGCCCCAGCATTTT.

The V call is TRBV27, the J call TRBJ1-6; no definite D call. This CDR3 contains 13 residues. Trimming cost V 5 bases and J 7 bases, with 9 bases left between them. Germline V gene lookup returns CDR1 MNHEY and CDR2 SMNVEV (reference sequence). This chain's CDR3 is CASSPHLNSPLHF. The CDR3, as DNA: TGTGCCAGCAGTCCCCACTTAAATTCACCCCTCCACTTT.

This chain joins TRBV25-1 and TRBJ1-2; 7 nucleotides match TRBD1. The CDR3 is made up of 14 amino acids. J was trimmed by 6 bases and V by 6 bases; bases with no gene match: 10. Germline loops: CDR1 MGHDK, CDR2 SYGVNS. Here the CDR3 DNA reads TGTGCCAGCAGCGCACCCAGGGGGTTGAATGGCTACACCTTC. Translating it yields CASSAPRGLNGYTF.

The V gene is TRBV10-1, the J gene TRBJ2-4; 10 bases are a match to TRBD1. The V segment lost 7 bases and the J segment 0 bases; nucleotides outside the gene matches: 3. CDR3 length equals 15 residues. Germline V gene sequence: CDR1 WNHNN, CDR2 SYGVQD (reference sequence). The CDR3 region has the DNA TGCGCCAGCACGGACAGGGGGGGAGCCAAAAACATTCAGTACTTC. It yields the protein CASTDRGGAKNIQYF.

The V gene is TRBV30, the J gene TRBJ2-3; TRBD1 is a possible D gene (5 bases). The V gene lost 5 bases and the J gene lost 4 bases, with 19 bases spanning the gap. This CDR3 contains 15 residues. Germline CDR1 reads GTSNPN; CDR2 reads SVGIG (reference sequence). The CDR3 DNA follows: TGTGCCTGGGGGGCTCAAGGGGCGCTTCCAGATACGCAGTATTTT. Translation: CAWGAQGALPDTQYF.

V and J are TRBV10-2 and TRBJ2-7, with a tentative D call TRBD1 (5 bases). V lost 5 bases to trimming and J lost 1 base, with 6 bases between them. CDR3 length equals 12 residues. Germline CDR1 reads WSHSY; CDR2 reads SAAADI. The CDR3 DNA is TGCGCCAGCAGTCAGGGATCCTACGAGCAGTACTTC. Translating gives CASSQGSYEQYF.

The chain uses TRBV5-1 and TRBJ2-3; 13 bases map to TRBD2. The junction had 8 bases not matched to a gene; V was cut back by 3 bases and J by 7 bases. This CDR3 spans 16 amino acids. CDR1 and CDR2 (germline): SGHRS, YFSETQ. The CDR3 DNA reads TGCGCCAGCAGCTCCTCGGGACTAGCGGGGAGGAATACGCAGTATTTT. Protein: CASSSSGLAGRNTQYF.

The chain combines TRBV12-5 with TRBJ1-1, with no clear D. The length of the CDR3 is 16 residues. Trimming removed 0 bases from V and 1 base from J, with 12 bases in between. Germline V lookup: CDR1 LGHNT, CDR2 FRNRAP. The CDR3: CASGLVPRAGNTEAFF. The CDR3 DNA is TGTGCTAGTGGTTTGGTACCGAGGGCGGGGAACACTGAAGCTTTCTTT.

The chain carries TRBV19 and TRBJ2-5; a possible D gene is TRBD1 (6 bases). This CDR3 has 13 residues. Germline lookup yields CDR1 LNHDA and CDR2 SQIVND (reference sequence). Trimming removed 5 bases at V and 0 bases at J, with 7 bases between. CDR3: CASSSGDQETQYF. CDR3 in DNA: TGTGCCAGTAGTTCAGGGGACCAAGAGACCCAGTACTTC. Full variable domain (outside the CDR3, taken from reference TRBV19 and TRBJ2-5): DGGITQSPKYLFRKEGQNVTLSCEQNLNHDAMYWYRQDPGQGLRLIYYSQIVNDFQKGDIAEGYSVSREKKESFPLTVTSAQKNPTAFYLCASSSGDQETQYFGPGTRLLVL.

This chain connects TRBV4-1 to TRBJ2-1, with D hard to call. Germline CDR1 is MGHRA and CDR2 is YSYEKL. V lost 1 base and J 3 bases, leaving 4 bases between the germline ends. This CDR3 region has 13 residues. The CDR3 loop is CASSQARYNEQFF. The CDR3 DNA is TGCGCCAGCAGCCAAGCCCGCTACAATGAGCAGTTCTTC.

This chain links TRBV13 with TRBJ2-5; D remains unclear. The CDR3 runs 14 residues. Germline CDR1 reads PRHDT; CDR2 reads FYEKMQ (reference sequence). The V gene lost 7 bases and the J gene lost 3 bases, with 15 bases spanning the gap. The CDR3 sequence is CASNVWRVEETQYF. DNA of the CDR3: TGTGCCAGCAACGTTTGGAGAGTGGAAGAGACCCAGTACTTC.

The chain uses TRBV6-1 and TRBJ1-4, with D perhaps matching TRBD1 (5 bases). CDR3 length: 15 residues. Germline loops: CDR1 MNHNS, CDR2 SASEGT. The V and J ends lost 2 bases and 7 bases respectively, with 14 bases between them. The CDR3 protein is CASSELGAVPEKLFF. The CDR3, as DNA: TGTGCCAGCAGTGAACTTGGGGCAGTTCCTGAAAAACTGTTTTTT.

The chain carries TRBV6-2 or TRBV6-3 and TRBJ2-7; 7 positions agree with TRBD2. The V and J ends lost 7 bases and 3 bases, in that order; junction bases with no gene match: 12. Looked up from germline, CDR1 is MNHEY and CDR2 is SVGEGT. This CDR3 has 15 residues. CDR3 protein: CASIPEGGDHYEQYF. In DNA form, the CDR3 reads TGTGCCAGCATCCCAGAGGGAGGGGACCACTACGAGCAGTACTTC.

This chain uses TRBV7-9 with TRBJ1-1, with 7 bases identical to TRBD1. Trimming cost V 5 bases and J 11 bases; bases outside gene matches: 20. The CDR3 consists of 16 residues. CDR1 SEHNR and CDR2 FQNEAQ come from the germline V gene (reference sequence). Here the CDR3 DNA reads TGTGCCAGCAGCCTTTATTCAGACAGGGTGGGGCTAAAGGCTTTCTTT. Protein sequence: CASSLYSDRVGLKAFF.

In this sample, this clone turned up once. The chain links TRBV9 to TRBJ2-1; 7 bases are a match to TRBD1. Trimming removed 4 bases from V and 10 bases from J; junction bases left unmatched: 5. Germline CDR1 is SGDLS and CDR2 is YYNGEE. CDR3 length equals 12 residues. In DNA, the CDR3 is TGTGCCAGCAGCCCCCCGGGACAGGAGCAGTTCTTC. Translation: CASSPPGQEQFF.

The rearrangement links TRBV4-3 to TRBJ2-1, with 11 bases that match TRBD2. After removal of 4 bases from V and 6 bases from J, the junction contained 8 bases not matched to a gene. The CDR3 loop spans 16 amino acids. Germline-derived CDR1 and CDR2 are LGHNA and YSLEER. The CDR3 here is CASSLRLAGPSNEQFF. The CDR3 DNA reads TGCGCCAGCAGCCTCCGACTAGCGGGACCCTCCAATGAGCAGTTCTTC.

The chain combines TRBV12-3 or TRBV12-4 with TRBJ1-1; 7 nucleotides line up with TRBD1. The CDR3 is 13 residues long. V shed 5 bases and J 6 bases; nucleotides not matched to a gene: 6. In nucleotides, the CDR3 is TGTGCCAGCAGTCTCAGACAGGGCTCTGAAGCTTTCTTT. This gives the protein CASSLRQGSEAFF.